The clone carrying this T cell receptor beta chain came up a few times. Antigen: not known. The study ran its PCR with 60 Vbeta and 13 Jbeta primers. Clones were read by immunoSEQ multiplex PCR, and TCRdb kept only the in-frame ones, dropping some. The sample lists more than 150,000 clones; 82% were seen once. The sample originates from a study of cytomegalovirus exposure and HLA in healthy donors. Study context: Of several hundred genotyped donors, roughly 81% clustered with self-reported Caucasian donors.

Study conclusions and caveats: Later on, an analysis showed TCR association rates differing by HLA locus, with DRB1 the most and HLA-C the fewest. In a later analysis, V- and J-gene trimming of beta chains associated with a DCLRE1C missense variant, replicated independently. Usually a TCR sequence was rare, but some public TCRs were found in many donors.

This CDR3 region has 15 residues. From germline, CDR1 is SGHDT and CDR2 YYEEEE. V lost 0 bases to trimming and J lost 0 bases, with 7 bases between them. V is TRBV5-6 and J is TRBJ1-3; D not certain. Sequencing was carried out using PBMCs. This TCR derives from a man aged 40-55 years in good health and CMV-seronegative. CDR3 loop: CASSLGGNSGNTIYF. The CDR3 DNA sequence: TGTGCCAGCAGCTTGGGAGGGAACTCTGGAAACACCATATATTTT.